This TCR beta chain originates from a study of cytomegalovirus exposure and HLA in healthy donors. General observations from the study: The authors considered a cluster of highly shared sequence variants likely to be a sequencing artifact.

Of note for this clone: What it recognizes is unknown.

The study ran its PCR with 60 Vbeta and 13 Jbeta primers. The protocol was immunoSEQ multiplex PCR, while the TCRdb copy is restricted to in-frame clones and leaves out a portion. The profile shows over 150,000 clones, approximately 80% of them singletons. The clonotype was recovered from a boy aged 2 to 10 in good health and CMV-seronegative. The sequenced sample was PBMCs.

The CDR3 region has the DNA TGTGCCAGCTCGCCGGGGGTGTCCTACAATGAGCAGTTCTTC. Protein: CASSPGVSYNEQFF. The chain recombines TRBV6-5 with TRBJ2-1, with D possibly matching TRBD2 (6 bases). The CDR3 totals 14 residues. Between the trimmed V and J ends, which lost 8 bases and 1 base, there was a span of 12 bases. Germline V CDR1 and CDR2: MNHEY, SVGAGI.